These T cell receptor beta chains were read from a single sample in a study of blood T cell repertoires in COVID-19. Clones were sequenced by immunoSEQ multiplex PCR, and TCRdb holds only the in-frame ones, with some missing. Of about 100,000 clones listed, more than 85% are singletons. The specimen was peripheral blood. The receptors originated from a man in his thirties or forties in a cohort sampled during active COVID-19. Each CDR3 is given with its conserved first and last residue. D genes are given only for firm matches. Clone sizes are given selectively: once, few, many, or a class where the clone is expanded.

d_call j_call clone_size v_call cdr3_nt cdr3_aa
TRBD1 TRBJ2-1 . TRBV10-3 TGTGCCATCAGTGATCCCGAGGGGGCGAGCCGCAATGAGCAGTTCTTC CAISDPEGASRNEQFF
TRBD1 TRBJ2-7 . TRBV19 TGTGCCAGTAGTATAGAGGGACAGGGGTACGACGAGCAGTACTTC CASSIEGQGYDEQYF
. TRBJ1-5 few TRBV27 TGTGCCAGCACCGACACAGGTCCCCACTCCGGTCAGCCCCAGCATTTT CASTDTGPHSGQPQHF
. TRBJ2-5 once TRBV10-3 TGTGCCATCAGTGAGAGTGGCAGAAGTCAAGAGACCCAGTACTTC CAISESGRSQETQYF
. TRBJ2-7 . TRBV6-5 TGTGCCAGCAGCCAACCAGGCTACGAGCAGTACTTC CASSQPGYEQYF
. TRBJ1-1 . TRBV7-9 TGTGCCAGCAGCTTAGACATGAACACTGAAGCTTTCTTT CASSLDMNTEAFF
TRBD2 TRBJ2-1 . TRBV13 TGTGCCAGCAGCTTCAGCGGGGGGTATGAGCAGTTCTTC CASSFSGGYEQFF
. TRBJ1-1 . TRBV18 TGTGCCAGCTCACGCGACAGGCTGCACACTGAAGCTTTCTTT CASSRDRLHTEAFF
TRBD1 TRBJ1-5 . TRBV19 TGTGCCAGTCTCCCCCACGGGACAGGGGGCGATCAGCCCCAGCATTTT CASLPHGTGGDQPQHF
TRBD2 TRBJ2-5 . TRBV24-1 TGTGCCACCAGTGAAACCCGGGGGGGTACAGAGACCCAGTACTTC CATSETRGGTETQYF
. TRBJ1-6 . TRBV21-1 TGTGCCAGCAGCAAAGTGGTTTCAGGGTTGGTAAATTCACCCCTCCACTTT CASSKVVSGLVNSPLHF
. TRBJ1-6 . TRBV27 TGTGCCAGCAGTTTTAAGGGAGGGAATTCACCCCTCCACTTT CASSFKGGNSPLHF
TRBD2 TRBJ2-2 . TRBV19 TGTGCCAGTAGTATAGTCGGGACTAGCTTGGGCACCGGGGAGCTGTTTTTT CASSIVGTSLGTGELFF
TRBD1 TRBJ1-1 . TRBV7-9 TGTGCCAGCAGCTTAGGGACAGGGGACACTGAAGCTTTCTTT CASSLGTGDTEAFF
TRBD2 TRBJ2-1 . TRBV19 TGTGCCAGTAGTATCACTAGCGGGGCCCGTAGCTCCTACAATGAGCAGTTCTTC CASSITSGARSSYNEQFF
TRBD1 TRBJ2-5 . TRBV11-3 TGTGCCAGCAGCACCGGACAGGGGGCTGGGGAGACCCAGTACTTC CASSTGQGAGETQYF
TRBD2 TRBJ2-1 . TRBV5-1 TGCGCCAGCAGACCCAATAGCGGGGGCTCCTACAATGAGCAGTTCTTC CASRPNSGGSYNEQFF
. TRBJ2-3 . TRBV3-1/TRBV3-2 TGTGCCAGCAGCCGACGGAGTTCAGATACGCAGTATTTT CASSRRSSDTQYF
. TRBJ1-4 . TRBV4-3 TGCGCCAGCAGCCCAGGGGTTTCCGCAACTAATGAAAAACTGTTTTTT CASSPGVSATNEKLFF
. TRBJ1-6 . TRBV6-1 TGTGCCAGCAGTGAGCAGGAGGGCCCTTATAATTCACCCCTCCACTTT CASSEQEGPYNSPLHF
. TRBJ2-4 . TRBV3-1/TRBV3-2 TGTGCCAGCAGCCAAGTTGTCAGCGGGGAGGGGGTCAAAAACATTCAGTACTTC CASSQVVSGEGVKNIQYF
TRBD1 TRBJ2-7 few TRBV6-5 TGTGCCAGCAGCCGGGGACAGGGGGCGGGCTACGAGCAGTACTTC CASSRGQGAGYEQYF
TRBD1 TRBJ1-5 . TRBV28 TGTGCCAGCAGCCCCGGGACAGGTGGGCTCCGGGGCAATCAGCCCCAGCATTTT CASSPGTGGLRGNQPQHF
. TRBJ2-2 . TRBV25-1 TGTGCCAGCAGTGATTGGGCAGAGAACACCGGGGAGCTGTTTTTT CASSDWAENTGELFF
TRBD1 TRBJ1-6 . TRBV4-3 TGCGCCAGCAGCCAGGGACAGGGGATGAATTCACCCCTCCACTTT CASSQGQGMNSPLHF
. TRBJ2-3 . TRBV2 TGTGCCACCCAGGAGGGGGCAGCTACAGATACGCAGTATTTT CATQEGAATDTQYF
. TRBJ2-7 . TRBV30 TGTGCCTGGAGTGTATCCAGGGGAGAAGAGCAGTACTTC CAWSVSRGEEQYF
TRBD2 TRBJ2-5 . TRBV7-6 TGTGCCAGCAGCCTAGCGGGGGGGGCGTACCAAGAGACCCAGTACTTC CASSLAGGAYQETQYF
. TRBJ2-7 . TRBV6-5 TGTGCCAGCAGTACCGGGACTTATTACGAGCAGTACTTC CASSTGTYYEQYF
. TRBJ1-4 . TRBV7-9 TGTGCCAGCAGCCGAACCGGACTTAATGAAAAACTGTTTTTT CASSRTGLNEKLFF
TRBD1 TRBJ2-3 once TRBV3-1/TRBV3-2 TGTGCCAGCAGTATAGATTCAGGGGGCGCATCAGATACGCAGTATTTT CASSIDSGGASDTQYF
. TRBJ1-2 . TRBV7-8 TGTGCCAGCAGCTTAAGCACACAGGGAGCTGGCTACACCTTC CASSLSTQGAGYTF
TRBD2 TRBJ2-3 . TRBV9 TGTGCCAGCAGCCCGCGGGAGAGCACAGATACGCAGTATTTT CASSPRESTDTQYF
. TRBJ2-2 . TRBV5-4 TGTGCCAGCAGAGCCCGGGGACTTAACACCGGGGAGCTGTTTTTT CASRARGLNTGELFF
. TRBJ2-7 . TRBV6-5 TGTGCCAGCAGTCCATACGACAGAGACTACGAGCAGTACTTC CASSPYDRDYEQYF
TRBD2 TRBJ2-4 . TRBV19 TGTGCCAGTAGTGGCCGGGGGGGCTTAGAAAACATTCAGTACTTC CASSGRGGLENIQYF
TRBD2 TRBJ2-7 . TRBV9 TGTGCCAGCAGCGCCAAACTAGCGGGGTTCTACGAGCAGTACTTC CASSAKLAGFYEQYF
. TRBJ1-2 . TRBV5-8 TGTGCCAGCAGCTCCAGGACGGACTACTATGGCTACACCTTC CASSSRTDYYGYTF
. TRBJ1-6 once TRBV30 TGTGCCTGGACGGACAAACAGGGAAATAATTCACCCCTCCACTTT CAWTDKQGNNSPLHF
. TRBJ1-1 . TRBV7-7 TGTGCCAGCAGCTTAGAGAGGAACACTGAAGCTTTCTTT CASSLERNTEAFF
TRBD2 TRBJ2-3 . TRBV11-2 TGTGCCAGCAGCCCGGCGGCAGCGGGGGGGCCGGATACGCAGTATTTT CASSPAAAGGPDTQYF
. TRBJ1-3 . TRBV25-1 TGTGCCAGCAGTCCGGGGGGGGGAAACACCATATATTTT CASSPGGGNTIYF
TRBD1 TRBJ1-2 once TRBV6-1 TGTGCCAGCAGTGAAGTCGCAGACAGGGGATCCACCTTC CASSEVADRGSTF
. TRBJ1-2 . TRBV7-8 TGTGCCAGCAGCTTAGAGGTTACAGGGACCAACTATGGCTACACCTTC CASSLEVTGTNYGYTF
. TRBJ2-6 . TRBV7-2 TGTGCCAGCAGCTCGCAGGGCATAGGGGCCAACGTCCTGACTTTC CASSSQGIGANVLTF
TRBD2 TRBJ2-1 . TRBV11-2 TGTGCCAGCAGCTTACTCGGTTGGCTAGCGGGGGGCCCCTACAATGAGCAGTTCTTC CASSLLGWLAGGPYNEQFF
. TRBJ1-2 . TRBV6-5 TGTGCCAGCAGTACCGGGTCCTACTATGGCTACACCTTC CASSTGSYYGYTF
. TRBJ1-2 . TRBV6-5 TGTGCCAGCAGAGCCACAGGGAGAAATAACTATGGCTACACCTTC CASRATGRNNYGYTF
. TRBJ1-2 . TRBV3-1/TRBV3-2 TGTGCCAGCAGCGCCAAAGAACTTCAAGCAGGGTGGGCCTATGGCTACACCTTC CASSAKELQAGWAYGYTF
. TRBJ2-1 . TRBV7-9 TGTGCCAGCAGCTACAGGCGCTTATTCTACAATGAGCAGTTCTTC CASSYRRLFYNEQFF
. TRBJ2-2 . TRBV5-6 TGTGCCAGCAGCTTCGGACTAGGGGGCACCGGGGAGCTGTTTTTT CASSFGLGGTGELFF
TRBD2 TRBJ2-5 once TRBV28 TGTGCCAGCAGTTTATGGGCCCGTCTAGCGGGGTCAGAGACCCAGTACTTC CASSLWARLAGSETQYF
. TRBJ2-3 . TRBV9 TGTGCCAGCAGCGTAGCCGAGGGGGGGCTCTCGGATACGCAGTATTTT CASSVAEGGLSDTQYF